Below are 6 T cell receptor beta chains sequenced from a single sample in a study of T cell repertoires in cytomegalovirus infection. TCRdb used MiXCR to reprocess the reads, holding one entry per CDR3 protein. The sample consists of about 480,000 distinct CDR3 sequences, roughly a third of them appearing once. The antigens these receptors bind are not known. The sample consisted of cultured PBMCs, taken from culture after CMV antigen stimulation. Receptor source: a human donor in good health (CMV status not recorded). Some clones in this sample may be carry-over from other donors' samples.

This clonotype was counted many times. The genes are TRBV7-8 and TRBJ1-6; D may be TRBD1 (6 bases). The CDR3 sequence is 13 residues long. V was trimmed by 9 bases and J by 7 bases, leaving 13 bases between them. Germline V gene sequence: CDR1 SGHVS, CDR2 FQNEAQ. Written as DNA, the CDR3 is TGTGCCAGTGTGCAGGGGCGGAATTCACCCCTCCACTTT. Protein product: CASVQGRNSPLHF.

V is TRBV27 and J is TRBJ2-1; D call uncertain. CDR3 length: 13 residues. CDR1 MNHEY and CDR2 SMNVEV come from the germline V gene (reference sequence). Trimming took 1 base from V and 6 from J, leaving 7 bases between them. The CDR3 coding sequence is TGTGCCAGCAGTTTATTAGCCCGCAATGAGCAGTTCTTC. Protein: CASSLLARNEQFF.

The chain links TRBV19 to TRBJ2-2; no reliable D call. The CDR3 has 14 residues. V dropped 2 bases and J dropped 2 bases, with 6 bases sitting between them. Germline V CDR1 and CDR2: LNHDA, SQIVND (reference sequence). The DNA for the CDR3 is TGTGCCAGTAGTATACTCCTCAACACCGGGGAGCTGTTTTTT. Translating it yields CASSILLNTGELFF.

This clonotype showed up just a few times. V and J are TRBV7-2 and TRBJ1-2, with 8 bases matching TRBD1. CDR1 and CDR2 from the germline V gene are SGHTA and FQGNSA. With V trimmed by 1 base and J by 0 bases, 4 bases remained unmatched. CDR3 length: 16 residues. CDR3 region: CASSLGPTGANYGYTF. The CDR3 region has the DNA TGTGCCAGCAGCTTAGGACCGACAGGGGCTAACTATGGCTACACCTTC.

This clonotype was seen ten or more times. The V and J genes are TRBV7-8 and TRBJ2-5; either TRBD1 or TRBD2 may supply D (7 bases each). The V end was cut by 1 base, the J end by 4 bases, with 13 bases between. The CDR3 spans 15 residues. The germline CDR1 and CDR2 sequences are SGHVS and FQNEAQ. CDR3 DNA: TGTGCCAGCAGCTTAGAAGCAGGGGGGGCAGAGACCCAGTACTTC. The encoded protein is CASSLEAGGAETQYF.

The chain employs TRBV7-2 and TRBJ2-3; TRBD2 matches at 10 bases. The CDR3 is 21 residues long. CDR1 is SGHTA and CDR2 is FQGNSA in the germline V gene. The junction had 23 bases not matched to a gene; V was cut back by 2 bases and J by 6 bases. The CDR3 sequence is CASSLPQGDRLAGDLSDTQYF. In DNA form, the CDR3 reads TGTGCCAGCAGCTTACCCCAAGGCGACAGGCTAGCGGGAGACCTCAGCGATACGCAGTATTTT.